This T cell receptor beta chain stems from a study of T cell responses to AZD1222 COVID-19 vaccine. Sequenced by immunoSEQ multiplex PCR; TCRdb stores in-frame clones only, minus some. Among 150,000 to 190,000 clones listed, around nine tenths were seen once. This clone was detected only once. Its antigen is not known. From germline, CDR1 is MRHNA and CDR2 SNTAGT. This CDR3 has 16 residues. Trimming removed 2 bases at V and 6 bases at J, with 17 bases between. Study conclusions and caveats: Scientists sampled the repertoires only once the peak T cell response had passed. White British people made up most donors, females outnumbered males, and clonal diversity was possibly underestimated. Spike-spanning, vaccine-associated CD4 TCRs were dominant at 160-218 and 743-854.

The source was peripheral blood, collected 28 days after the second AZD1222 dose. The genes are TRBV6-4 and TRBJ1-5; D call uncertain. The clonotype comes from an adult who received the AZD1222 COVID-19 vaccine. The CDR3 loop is CASSDGYSWEAQPQHF. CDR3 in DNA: TGTGCCAGCAGTGACGGGTACAGCTGGGAGGCTCAGCCCCAGCATTTT.